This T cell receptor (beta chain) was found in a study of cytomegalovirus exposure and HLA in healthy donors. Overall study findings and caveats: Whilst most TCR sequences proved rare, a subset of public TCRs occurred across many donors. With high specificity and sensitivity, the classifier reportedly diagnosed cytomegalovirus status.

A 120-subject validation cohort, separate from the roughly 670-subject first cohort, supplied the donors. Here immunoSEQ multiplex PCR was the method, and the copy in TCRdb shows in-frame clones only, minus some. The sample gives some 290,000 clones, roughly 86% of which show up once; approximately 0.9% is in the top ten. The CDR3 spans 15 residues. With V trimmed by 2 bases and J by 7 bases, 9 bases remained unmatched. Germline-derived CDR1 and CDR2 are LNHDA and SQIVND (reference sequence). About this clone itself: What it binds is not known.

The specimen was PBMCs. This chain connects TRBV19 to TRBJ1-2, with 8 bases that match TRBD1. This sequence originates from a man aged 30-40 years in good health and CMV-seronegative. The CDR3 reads CASSIFAGGSGGYTF. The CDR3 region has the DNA TGTGCCAGTAGTATATTTGCAGGGGGCTCTGGTGGCTACACCTTC.